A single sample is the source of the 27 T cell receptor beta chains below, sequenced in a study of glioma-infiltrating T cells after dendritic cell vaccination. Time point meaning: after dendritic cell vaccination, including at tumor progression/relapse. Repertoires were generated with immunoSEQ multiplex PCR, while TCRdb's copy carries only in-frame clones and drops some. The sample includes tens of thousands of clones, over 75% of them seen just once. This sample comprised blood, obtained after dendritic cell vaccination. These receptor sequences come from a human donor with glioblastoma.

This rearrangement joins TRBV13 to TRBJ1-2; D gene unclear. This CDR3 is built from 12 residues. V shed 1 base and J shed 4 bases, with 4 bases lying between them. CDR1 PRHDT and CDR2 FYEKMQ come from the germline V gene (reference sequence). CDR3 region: CASSLASYGYTF. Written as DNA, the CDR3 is TGTGCCAGCAGCTTAGCGTCCTATGGCTACACCTTC.

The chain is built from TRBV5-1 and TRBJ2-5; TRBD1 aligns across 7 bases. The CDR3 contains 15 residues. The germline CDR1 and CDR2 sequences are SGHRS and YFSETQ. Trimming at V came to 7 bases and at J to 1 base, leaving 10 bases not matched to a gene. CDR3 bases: TGCGCCAGCCGATTGACAGGGACCTTCCAAGAGACCCAGTACTTC. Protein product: CASRLTGTFQETQYF.

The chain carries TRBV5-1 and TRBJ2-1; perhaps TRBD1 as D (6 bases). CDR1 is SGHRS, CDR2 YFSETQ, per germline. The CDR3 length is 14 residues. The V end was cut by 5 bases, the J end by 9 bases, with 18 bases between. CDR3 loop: CASSMRQGRGEQFF. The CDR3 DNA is TGCGCCAGCAGTATGCGGCAGGGGCGCGGTGAGCAGTTCTTC.

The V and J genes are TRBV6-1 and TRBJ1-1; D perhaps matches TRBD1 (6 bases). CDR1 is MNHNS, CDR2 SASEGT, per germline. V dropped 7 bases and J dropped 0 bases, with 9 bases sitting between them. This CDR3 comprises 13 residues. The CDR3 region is CASKGHMNTEAFF. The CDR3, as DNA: TGTGCCAGCAAGGGACACATGAACACTGAAGCTTTCTTT.

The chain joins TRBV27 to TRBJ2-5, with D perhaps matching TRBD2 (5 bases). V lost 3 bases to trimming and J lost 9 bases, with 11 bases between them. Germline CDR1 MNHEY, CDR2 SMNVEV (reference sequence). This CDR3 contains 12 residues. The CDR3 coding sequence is TGTGCCAGCAGTTTGACCGGGATGGCCCAGTACTTC. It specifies CASSLTGMAQYF.

CDR3 protein: CASSWTGRNNEQYF. CDR3 sequence (DNA): TGTGCCAGCAGCTGGACAGGGAGAAATAACGAGCAGTACTTC. The V and J genes are TRBV5-6 and TRBJ2-7, with TRBD1 matching 8 bases. CDR1 is SGHDT and CDR2 is YYEEEE in the germline V gene. Trimming removed 3 bases from V and 5 bases from J; junction bases left unmatched: 7. This CDR3 region has 14 residues.

The CDR3 DNA is TGTGCCAGCAGAGGGAGGGACAGGGGTTGTGGAGAGACCCAGTACTTC. Protein: CASRGRDRGCGETQYF. This chain uses TRBV6-4 with TRBJ2-5; TRBD1 agrees at 10 bases. This CDR3 is built from 16 residues. Trimming at V came to 6 bases and at J to 4 bases, leaving 11 bases not matched to a gene. CDR1 and CDR2 from the germline V gene are MRHNA and SNTAGT.

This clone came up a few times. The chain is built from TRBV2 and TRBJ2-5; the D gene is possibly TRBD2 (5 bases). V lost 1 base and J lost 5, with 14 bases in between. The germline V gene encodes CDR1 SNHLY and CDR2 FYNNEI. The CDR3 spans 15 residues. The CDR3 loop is CASSEGTGIYETQYF. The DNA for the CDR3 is TGTGCCAGCAGTGAAGGGACGGGAATTTATGAGACCCAGTACTTC.

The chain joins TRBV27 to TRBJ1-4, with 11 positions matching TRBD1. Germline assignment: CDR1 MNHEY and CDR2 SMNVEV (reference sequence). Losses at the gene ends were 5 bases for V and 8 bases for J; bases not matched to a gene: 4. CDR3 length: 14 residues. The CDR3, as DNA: TGTGCCAGCAGTGGACAGGGGGCCCAGGAAAAACTGTTTTTT. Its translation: CASSGQGAQEKLFF.

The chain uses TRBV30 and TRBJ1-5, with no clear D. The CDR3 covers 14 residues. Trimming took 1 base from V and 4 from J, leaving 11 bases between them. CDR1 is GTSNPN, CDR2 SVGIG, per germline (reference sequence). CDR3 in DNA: TGTGCCTGGAGTGCTTCAGTGATTAATCAGCCCCAGCATTTT. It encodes CAWSASVINQPQHF.

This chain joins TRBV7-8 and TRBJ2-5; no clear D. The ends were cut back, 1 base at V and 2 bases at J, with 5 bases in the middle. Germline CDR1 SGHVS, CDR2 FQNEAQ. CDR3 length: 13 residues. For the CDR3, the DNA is TGTGCCAGCAGCTTAGGTAGTCAAGAGACCCAGTACTTC. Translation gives CASSLGSQETQYF.

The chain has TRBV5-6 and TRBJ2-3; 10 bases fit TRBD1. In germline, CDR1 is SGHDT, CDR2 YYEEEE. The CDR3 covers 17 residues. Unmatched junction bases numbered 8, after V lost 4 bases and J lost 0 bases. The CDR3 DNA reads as TGTGCCAGCAGCCCGACGGACAGGGGGTCTAGCACAGATACGCAGTATTTT. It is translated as CASSPTDRGSSTDTQYF.

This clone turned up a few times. CDR3 nucleotides: TGTGCCAGCACCTCCCTAGCGGGAGCGGACAATGAGCAGTTCTTC. Amino acid sequence: CASTSLAGADNEQFF. The V call is TRBV2, the J call TRBJ2-1; 10 bases agree with TRBD2. The CDR3 loop spans 15 amino acids. Germline assignment: CDR1 SNHLY and CDR2 FYNNEI. V lost 7 bases and J lost 5; bases outside the gene matches: 8.

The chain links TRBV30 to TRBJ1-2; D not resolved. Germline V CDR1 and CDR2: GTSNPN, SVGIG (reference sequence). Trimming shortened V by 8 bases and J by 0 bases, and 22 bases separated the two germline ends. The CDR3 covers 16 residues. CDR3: CARLLRESLANYGYTF. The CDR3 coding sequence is TGTGCCCGTCTCCTTAGAGAGTCCTTAGCTAACTATGGCTACACCTTC.

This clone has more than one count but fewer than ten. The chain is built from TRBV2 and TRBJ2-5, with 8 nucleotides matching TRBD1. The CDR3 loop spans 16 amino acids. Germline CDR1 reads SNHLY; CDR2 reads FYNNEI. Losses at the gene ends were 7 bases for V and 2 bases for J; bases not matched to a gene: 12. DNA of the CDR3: TGTGCCAGCACCGGCGGACAGGGTCGGACTCAAGAGACCCAGTACTTC. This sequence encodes CASTGGQGRTQETQYF.

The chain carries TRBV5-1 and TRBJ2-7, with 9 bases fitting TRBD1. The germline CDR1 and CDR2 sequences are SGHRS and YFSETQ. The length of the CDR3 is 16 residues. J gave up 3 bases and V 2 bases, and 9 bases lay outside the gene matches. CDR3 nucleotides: TGCGCCAGCAGCTTAGCCGGGACAGGGACCAGCTACGAGCAGTACTTC. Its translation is CASSLAGTGTSYEQYF.

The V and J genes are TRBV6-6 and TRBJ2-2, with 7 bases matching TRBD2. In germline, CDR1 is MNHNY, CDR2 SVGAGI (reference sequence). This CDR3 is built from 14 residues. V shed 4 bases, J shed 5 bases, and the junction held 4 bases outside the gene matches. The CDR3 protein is CASSSGGRTGELFF. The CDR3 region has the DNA TGTGCCAGCAGTTCCGGCGGGAGAACCGGGGAGCTGTTTTTT.

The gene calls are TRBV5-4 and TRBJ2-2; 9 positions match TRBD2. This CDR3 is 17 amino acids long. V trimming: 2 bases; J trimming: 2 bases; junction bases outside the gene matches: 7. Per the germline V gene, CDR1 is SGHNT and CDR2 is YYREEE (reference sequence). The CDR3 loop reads CASSFRLAGINTGELFF. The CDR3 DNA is TGTGCCAGCAGCTTTCGTCTAGCGGGAATCAACACCGGGGAGCTGTTTTTT.

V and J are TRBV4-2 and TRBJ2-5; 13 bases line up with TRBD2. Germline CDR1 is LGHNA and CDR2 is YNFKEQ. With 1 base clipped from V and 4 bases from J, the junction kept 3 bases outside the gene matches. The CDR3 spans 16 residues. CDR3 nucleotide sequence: TGTGCCAGCAGCCAAGGACTAGCGGGAGGACGAGAGACCCAGTACTTC. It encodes CASSQGLAGGRETQYF.

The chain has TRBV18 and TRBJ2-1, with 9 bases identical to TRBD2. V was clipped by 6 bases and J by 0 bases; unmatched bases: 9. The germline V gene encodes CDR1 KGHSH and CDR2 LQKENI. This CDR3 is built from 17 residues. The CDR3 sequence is CASSLYRAGGSYNEQFF. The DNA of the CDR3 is TGTGCCAGCTCCCTCTATAGAGCGGGGGGCTCCTACAATGAGCAGTTCTTC.

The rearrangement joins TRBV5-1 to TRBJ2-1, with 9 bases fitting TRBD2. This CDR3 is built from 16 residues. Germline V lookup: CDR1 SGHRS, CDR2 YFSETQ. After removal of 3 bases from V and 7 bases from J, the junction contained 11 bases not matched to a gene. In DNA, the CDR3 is TGCGCCAGCAGCTCGGTTAGCGGGAGTGGGATTAATGAGCAGTTCTTC. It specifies CASSSVSGSGINEQFF.

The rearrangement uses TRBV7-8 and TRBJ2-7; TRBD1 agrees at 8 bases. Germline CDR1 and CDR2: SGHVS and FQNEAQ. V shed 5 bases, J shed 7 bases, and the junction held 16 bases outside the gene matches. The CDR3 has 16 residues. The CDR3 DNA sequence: TGTGCCAGCAGCACAAACCCGGGACAGGTTCCTCTAGAGCAGTACTTC. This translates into CASSTNPGQVPLEQYF.

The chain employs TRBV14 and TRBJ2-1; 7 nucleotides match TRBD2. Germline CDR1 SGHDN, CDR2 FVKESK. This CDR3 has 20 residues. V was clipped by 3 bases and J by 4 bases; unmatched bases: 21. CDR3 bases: TGTGCCAGCAGCCATTCCAGGAGGAGCGGGGCCCCGACGGGATACAATGAGCAGTTCTTC. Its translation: CASSHSRRSGAPTGYNEQFF.

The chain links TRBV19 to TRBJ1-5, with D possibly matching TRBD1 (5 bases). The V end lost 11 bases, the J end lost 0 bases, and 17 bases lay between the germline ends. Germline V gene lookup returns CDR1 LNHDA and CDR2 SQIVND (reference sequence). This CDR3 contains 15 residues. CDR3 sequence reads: CAAKQGLYSNQPQHF. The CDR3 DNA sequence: TGTGCCGCCAAGCAGGGACTTTATAGCAATCAGCCCCAGCATTTT.

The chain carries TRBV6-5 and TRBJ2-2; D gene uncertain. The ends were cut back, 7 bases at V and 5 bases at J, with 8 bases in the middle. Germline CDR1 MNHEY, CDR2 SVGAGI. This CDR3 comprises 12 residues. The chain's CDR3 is CASTTPTGELFF. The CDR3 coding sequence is TGTGCCAGCACTACCCCTACCGGGGAGCTGTTTTTT.

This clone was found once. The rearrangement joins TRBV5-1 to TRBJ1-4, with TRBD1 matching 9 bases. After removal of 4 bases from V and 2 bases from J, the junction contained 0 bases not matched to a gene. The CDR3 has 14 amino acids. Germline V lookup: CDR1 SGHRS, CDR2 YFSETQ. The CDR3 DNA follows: TGCGCCAGCAGCGGACAGGGGACTAATGAAAAACTGTTTTTT. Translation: CASSGQGTNEKLFF.

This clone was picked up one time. CDR3 protein: CASTREVTGAYEQYV. The CDR3 region has the DNA TGTGCCAGCACCAGAGAAGTGACAGGTGCCTACGAGCAGTACGTC. This chain links TRBV6-5 with TRBJ2-7, with a possible D match to TRBD1 (6 bases). Germline CDR1 reads MNHEY; CDR2 reads SVGAGI. The germline V and J ends were trimmed by 7 bases and 2 bases, with 18 bases remaining between them. This CDR3 comprises 15 residues.